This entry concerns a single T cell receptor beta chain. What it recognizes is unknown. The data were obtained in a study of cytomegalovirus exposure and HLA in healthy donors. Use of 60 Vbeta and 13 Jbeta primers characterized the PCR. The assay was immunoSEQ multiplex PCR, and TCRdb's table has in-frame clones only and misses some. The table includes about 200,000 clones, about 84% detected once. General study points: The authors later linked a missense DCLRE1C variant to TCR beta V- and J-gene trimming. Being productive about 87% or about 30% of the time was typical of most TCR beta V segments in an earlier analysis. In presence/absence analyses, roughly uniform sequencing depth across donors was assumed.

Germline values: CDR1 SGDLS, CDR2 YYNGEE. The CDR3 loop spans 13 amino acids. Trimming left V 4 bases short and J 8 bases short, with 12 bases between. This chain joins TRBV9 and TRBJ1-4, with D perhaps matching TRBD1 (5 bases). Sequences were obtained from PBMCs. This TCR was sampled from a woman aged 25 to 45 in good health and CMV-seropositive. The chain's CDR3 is CASSRTTGEKLFF. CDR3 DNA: TGTGCCAGCAGCCGGACAACTGGGGAAAAACTGTTTTTT.